A single sample gave rise to the 8 T cell receptor beta chains below, sequenced in a study of T-cell memory formation after mild COVID-19. From the 5' RACE reads, TCRdb called clonotypes with MiXCR, one entry per CDR3 protein. The table has about 190,000 distinct CDR3 sequences, around 19% seen once. The sequenced material came from PBMCs or a T cell subset sorted from them (not recorded which). The receptors derive from an adult woman who had mild COVID-19 (a few samples of this study predate the infection). Cell type and time point are not known.

The rearrangement joins TRBV4-3 to TRBJ1-1; 7 bases fit TRBD1. CDR1 and CDR2 (germline): LGHNA, YSLEER. With 4 bases clipped from V and 3 bases from J, the junction kept 11 bases outside the gene matches. The CDR3 runs to 16 residues. The CDR3 sequence is CASSPILTGWDTEAFF. DNA of the CDR3: TGCGCCAGCAGCCCCATATTGACAGGGTGGGACACTGAAGCTTTCTTT.

This chain joins TRBV21-1 and TRBJ2-5; the D call TRBD1 from the table was never checked on the DNA. TRBV21-1 is designated a pseudogene. This CDR3 contains 20 residues. Here the CDR3 reads CASSKAMWSRPLGGGETQYF. In DNA form, the CDR3 reads TGTGCCAGCAGCAAAGCGATGTGGTCGAGACCCTTGGGGGGTGGAGAGACCCAGTACTTC.

The chain employs TRBV4-3 and TRBJ2-1, with 9 bases identical to TRBD2. The CDR3 loop spans 16 amino acids. Trimming cost V 4 bases and J 4 bases; bases outside gene matches: 8. Per germline, CDR1 LGHNA and CDR2 YSLEER. The CDR3 bases are TGCGCCAGCAGCCCGGGGGCGGGAGGGCCGTACAATGAGCAGTTCTTC. It is translated as CASSPGAGGPYNEQFF.

This clonotype was recorded many times. This chain uses TRBV20-1 with TRBJ1-1; no firm D call. CDR1 is DFQATT, CDR2 SNEGSKA, per germline (reference sequence). The CDR3 length is 11 residues. Trimming took 5 bases from V and 10 from J, leaving 14 bases between them. CDR3 region: CSAERGAGAFF. Written as DNA, the CDR3 is TGCAGTGCTGAACGGGGTGCGGGAGCTTTCTTT.

This clonotype was found many times. The gene calls are TRBV2 and TRBJ2-7; D ambiguous. V lost 4 bases and J lost 5, with 18 bases in between. This CDR3 is built from 15 residues. From germline, CDR1 is SNHLY and CDR2 FYNNEI. CDR3 DNA sequence: TGTGCCAGCAGTGGTAGTCGTGCAGGTGCGCACGAGCAGTACTTC. Translating gives CASSGSRAGAHEQYF. The full variable domain, completed using reference TRBV2 and TRBJ2-7, is EPEVTQTPSHQVTQMGQEVILRCVPISNHLYFYWYRQILGQKVEFLVSFYNNEISEKSEIFDDQFSVERPDGSNFTLKIRSTKLEDSAMYFCASSGSRAGAHEQYFGPGTRLTVT.

This clonotype was seen ten or more times. The V call is TRBV6-1, the J call TRBJ1-5; D call uncertain. V gave up 5 bases and J gave up 11 bases, with 13 bases separating them. Germline loops: CDR1 MNHNS, CDR2 SASEGT. The CDR3 totals 12 residues. CDR3 DNA sequence: TGTGCCAGCAGTCCCGGACGGTTGGCCCAGCATTTT. Its translation: CASSPGRLAQHF.

This clonotype was observed a few times. This chain connects TRBV12-3 or TRBV12-4 to TRBJ2-3, with D tentatively TRBD1 (6 bases). The CDR3 sequence is 12 residues long. V shed 3 bases and J shed 5 bases, with 6 bases lying between them. The CDR3: CASSFRGDTQYF. The CDR3 nucleotides are TGTGCCAGCAGTTTCAGGGGAGATACGCAGTATTTT.

This clonotype was seen a handful of times. The J gene is TRBJ2-1, the V gene TRBV9, with D possibly matching TRBD2 (6 bases). This CDR3 spans 14 amino acids. With 4 bases removed from V and 9 bases from J, the gap between germline ends came to 17 bases. In germline, CDR1 is SGDLS, CDR2 YYNGEE. The CDR3 sequence is CASSSSPGEREQFF. The CDR3 nucleotides are TGTGCCAGCAGCTCCTCCCCGGGGGAGCGTGAGCAGTTCTTC.